A single sample is the source of the 23 T cell receptor beta chains below, sequenced in a study of OX40 agonist ivuxolimab in advanced cancers. The protocol was immunoSEQ multiplex PCR, while the TCRdb copy is restricted to in-frame clones and leaves out a portion. The table shows under 50,000 clones, with roughly 90% occurring only once. Material: CD4+ or CD8+ T cells sorted from blood, obtained in a trial of the OX40 agonist ivuxolimab. All receptors derive from an adult with an advanced solid tumor such as melanoma, head and neck, liver or kidney cancer.

V and J are TRBV27 and TRBJ2-7; 9 bases are shared with TRBD2. V shed 4 bases, J shed 6 bases, and the junction held 7 bases outside the gene matches. This CDR3 contains 14 residues. The germline gives CDR1 MNHEY, CDR2 SMNVEV (reference sequence). Written as DNA, the CDR3 is TGTGCCAGCAGTTCGAGTAGCGGGAGCCCCGAGCAGTACGTC. Residues: CASSSSSGSPEQYV.

This sequence joins TRBV11-3 and TRBJ2-7; a possible D gene is TRBD2 (6 bases). The CDR3 runs to 13 residues. CDR1 is SGHNT, CDR2 YENEEA, per germline. The V and J ends lost 2 bases and 6 bases respectively, with 11 bases between them. DNA for the CDR3: TGTGCCAGCAGCTTAACTACTAGCTCCGAGCAGTACTTC. The encoded protein is CASSLTTSSEQYF.

Only one count was recorded for this clone. The rearrangement joins TRBV11-2 to TRBJ2-1; D tentatively reads TRBD1 or TRBD2 (5 bases each). Per germline, CDR1 SGHAT and CDR2 FQNNGV. Trimming pared 1 base from V and 0 bases from J, leaving 10 bases between. The length of the CDR3 is 16 residues. The CDR3 spells CASSLGAGSSYNEQFF. Written as DNA, the CDR3 is TGTGCCAGCAGCTTAGGGGCAGGGAGCTCCTACAATGAGCAGTTCTTC.

The chain couples TRBV2 to TRBJ2-1; D remains ambiguous. V was shortened by 5 bases and J by 7 bases, with 15 bases between the two germline ends. This CDR3 is 14 amino acids long. Looked up from germline, CDR1 is SNHLY and CDR2 is FYNNEI. CDR3 in DNA: TGTGCCAGCAGTCGTGACTCCTTTACAAATGAGCAGTTCTTC. As protein: CASSRDSFTNEQFF.

V gene TRBV5-1 combines with J gene TRBJ2-2, with 10 bases identical to TRBD1. Germline V CDR1 and CDR2: SGHRS, YFSETQ. The trim removed 0 bases at V and 3 bases at J, leaving 8 bases unmatched. This CDR3 spans 18 amino acids. This CDR3 is CASSLEIGTGVDTGELFF. The CDR3 DNA follows: TGCGCCAGCAGCTTGGAAATAGGGACAGGGGTCGACACCGGGGAGCTGTTTTTT.

This chain links TRBV7-8 with TRBJ1-2; 8 bases align to TRBD1. This CDR3 has 15 amino acids. Germline V CDR1 and CDR2: SGHVS, FQNEAQ. The junction had 7 bases not matched to a gene; V was cut back by 3 bases and J by 4 bases. CDR3 coding DNA: TGTGCCAGCAGCTTCACAGGGGGACAGATCTATGGCTACACCTTC. Its translation: CASSFTGGQIYGYTF.

The chain employs TRBV7-9 and TRBJ2-7; D is perhaps TRBD1 (5 bases). The CDR3 runs 14 residues. Germline CDR1 reads SEHNR; CDR2 reads FQNEAQ (reference sequence). Trimming stripped 4 bases from V and 3 bases from J, with 13 bases between. The CDR3 coding sequence is TGTGCCAGCAGCTCTAATATCAGGGACTACGAGCAGTACTTC. Translated: CASSSNIRDYEQYF.

The chain joins TRBV5-8 to TRBJ2-7; tentatively, D is TRBD1 (7 bases). From germline, CDR1 is SGHTS and CDR2 YDEGEE. Trimming stripped 3 bases from V and 1 base from J, with 11 bases between. CDR3 length: 14 amino acids. The CDR3 DNA reads as TGTGCCAGCAGCTGGGGGGACAGTTCCTACGAGCAGTACTTC. Translating gives CASSWGDSSYEQYF.

V gene TRBV19 combines with J gene TRBJ2-1; possible D gene TRBD2, 5 bases. The CDR3 has 14 residues. The V and J ends lost 4 bases and 3 bases respectively, with 10 bases between them. Germline lookup yields CDR1 LNHDA and CDR2 SQIVND (reference sequence). The CDR3 sequence: CASSTGTDYNEQFF. In DNA form, the CDR3 reads TGTGCCAGTAGTACGGGAACAGACTACAATGAGCAGTTCTTC.

This chain links TRBV30 with TRBJ2-3, with D maybe TRBD2 (5 bases). Germline V lookup: CDR1 GTSNPN, CDR2 SVGIG (reference sequence). The V end was cut by 2 bases, the J end by 0 bases, with 9 bases between. The CDR3 contains 14 residues. The DNA of the CDR3 is TGTGCCTGGAGTCGAGCGGTAAGCACAGATACGCAGTATTTT. This gives the protein CAWSRAVSTDTQYF.

The chain recombines TRBV27 with TRBJ1-2, with 7 bases aligning to TRBD1. With 3 bases clipped from V and 3 bases from J, the junction kept 1 base outside the gene matches. From germline, CDR1 is MNHEY and CDR2 SMNVEV (reference sequence). This CDR3 contains 13 residues. CDR3 nucleotide sequence: TGTGCCAGCAGTTTCGGGACAGACTATGGCTACACCTTC. Translation gives CASSFGTDYGYTF.

The rearrangement links TRBV7-9 to TRBJ2-2, with unresolved D. Trimming removed 7 bases from V and 6 bases from J, with 9 bases in between. The germline V gene encodes CDR1 SEHNR and CDR2 FQNEAQ (reference sequence). The CDR3 has 12 residues. The CDR3 is CASIVLAGELFF. As DNA, the CDR3 is TGTGCCAGCATCGTACTCGCCGGGGAGCTGTTTTTT.

The chain is built from TRBV2 and TRBJ2-1; TRBD1 agrees at 9 bases. CDR3 size: 15 residues. With 5 bases clipped from V and 1 base from J, the junction kept 3 bases outside the gene matches. Germline CDR1 reads SNHLY; CDR2 reads FYNNEI. The CDR3 loop is CASSPGQGSYNEQFF. CDR3 in DNA: TGTGCCAGCAGTCCCGGACAGGGGTCCTACAATGAGCAGTTCTTC. Supplemented by reference TRBV2 and TRBJ2-1, the full variable domain reads EPEVTQTPSHQVTQMGQEVILRCVPISNHLYFYWYRQILGQKVEFLVSFYNNEISEKSEIFDDQFSVERPDGSNFTLKIRSTKLEDSAMYFCASSPGQGSYNEQFFGPGTRLTVL.

This clone was recorded only once. Written as DNA, the CDR3 is TGTGCCAGTAGTTTTACCACAGTCCCTCGTAACCACAGAAGGGACTGGAGCTCCTACGAGCAGTACTTC. It codes for CASSFTTVPRNHRRDWSSYEQYF. This sequence joins TRBV19 and TRBJ2-7; D perhaps matches TRBD2 (6 bases). Germline V gene lookup returns CDR1 LNHDA and CDR2 SQIVND (reference sequence). The CDR3 is 23 residues long. V was shortened by 5 bases and J by 0 bases, with 38 bases between the two germline ends. Variable domain in full (rest from reference TRBV19 and TRBJ2-7): DGGITQSPKYLFRKEGQNVTLSCEQNLNHDAMYWYRQDPGQGLRLIYYSQIVNDFQKGDIAEGYSVSREKKESFPLTVTSAQKNPTAFYLCASSFTTVPRNHRRDWSSYEQYFGPGTRLTVT.

The rearrangement uses TRBV13 and TRBJ2-7, with D unclear. This CDR3 region has 14 residues. Trimming took off 5 bases at V and 3 bases at J, with 14 bases between the two ends. The germline CDR1 and CDR2 sequences are PRHDT and FYEKMQ (reference sequence). The CDR3 here is CASSLRTSYYEQYF. DNA of the CDR3: TGTGCCAGCAGCCTCCGGACGAGCTACTACGAGCAGTACTTC.

The V and J genes are TRBV9 and TRBJ2-1, with 8 bases lining up with TRBD2. The germline V gene has CDR1 SGDLS and CDR2 YYNGEE. After removal of 2 bases from V and 8 bases from J, the junction contained 15 bases not matched to a gene. This CDR3 is built from 17 residues. The CDR3 coding sequence is TGTGCCAGCAGCGTCTCATCTGGACTAGCCGGCTCGGATGAGCAGTTCTTC. The encoded protein is CASSVSSGLAGSDEQFF.

The J gene is TRBJ2-1, the V gene TRBV27; TRBD2 matches 8 bases. Germline V gene data show CDR1 as MNHEY and CDR2 as SMNVEV (reference sequence). V gave up 5 bases and J gave up 7 bases; unmatched junction bases: 13. The CDR3 is 16 residues long. The DNA for the CDR3 is TGTGCCAGCAGTCCACTAGGGACTAGGACGGGTAATGAGCAGTTCTTC. Encoded protein: CASSPLGTRTGNEQFF.

The chain links TRBV5-5 to TRBJ2-7; the match to TRBD2 covers 9 bases. Germline CDR1 reads SGHKS; CDR2 reads YYEKEE (reference sequence). This CDR3 region has 15 residues. Unmatched junction bases numbered 11, after V lost 3 bases and J lost 7 bases. In nucleotides, the CDR3 is TGTGCCAGCAGCTGGGGGACTAGCCCACGGGGGGAGCAGTACTTC. As protein: CASSWGTSPRGEQYF. The full variable domain, in which reference TRBV5-5 and TRBJ2-7 provide the parts outside the CDR3, is DAGVTQSPTHLIKTRGQQVTLRCSPISGHKSVSWYQQVLGQGPQFIFQYYEKEERGRGNFPDRFSARQFPNYSSELNVNALLLGDSALYLCASSWGTSPRGEQYFGPGTRLTVT.

The V gene is TRBV29-1, the J gene TRBJ2-1; D may be TRBD2 (6 bases). The CDR3 runs 16 residues. Germline CDR1 and CDR2: SQVTM and ANQGSEA. The V end was cut by 0 bases, the J end by 3 bases, with 15 bases between. The CDR3 reads CSVEDPPRGIYNEQFF. CDR3 bases: TGCAGCGTTGAAGATCCACCCCGGGGGATCTACAATGAGCAGTTCTTC.

J is TRBJ2-2 and V is TRBV28; 7 positions agree with TRBD2. Looked up from germline, CDR1 is MDHEN and CDR2 is SYDVKM. This CDR3 comprises 15 residues. V was clipped by 6 bases and J by 0 bases; unmatched bases: 4. CDR3 sequence reads: CASSGRGANTGELFF. The CDR3, as DNA: TGTGCCAGCAGCGGACGGGGGGCGAACACCGGGGAGCTGTTTTTT. Full variable domain (remainder filled in from reference TRBV28 and TRBJ2-2): DVKVTQSSRYLVKRTGEKVFLECVQDMDHENMFWYRQDPGLGLRLIYFSYDVKMKEKGDIPEGYSVSREKKERFSLILESASTNQTSMYLCASSGRGANTGELFFGEGSRLTVL.

The chain combines TRBV5-8 with TRBJ2-1, with unresolved D. The CDR3 totals 12 residues. In germline, CDR1 is SGHTS, CDR2 YDEGEE. V lost 0 bases, J lost 7 bases, and 5 bases lay in between. The DNA of the CDR3 is TGTGCCAGCAGCTTGGCCGGGAATGAGCAGTTCTTC. Translating it yields CASSLAGNEQFF.

This clone was detected only once. V gene TRBV28 combines with J gene TRBJ1-1; D unresolved. V lost 5 bases and J lost 0, with 25 bases in between. The CDR3 consists of 19 residues. The germline V gene has CDR1 MDHEN and CDR2 SYDVKM. The DNA of the CDR3 is TGTGCCAGCAGTCGTAGACCCCGTATCGGGTACAGATTGAACACTGAAGCTTTCTTT. Encoded protein: CASSRRPRIGYRLNTEAFF.

V usage is TRBV7-8 and J usage is TRBJ2-7; D ambiguous. This CDR3 region has 15 residues. V was cut by 5 bases and J by 3 bases, with 17 bases left in between. CDR1 is SGHVS, CDR2 FQNEAQ, per germline. CDR3 sequence reads: CASSLSLPGLYEQYV. CDR3 in DNA: TGTGCCAGCAGCCTGTCCCTTCCGGGCCTCTACGAGCAGTACGTC.